The text below deals with one TCR beta chain. Its antigen is unidentified. This specimen belongs to a study of CXCR3-negative and CXCR3-positive naive CD8 T cells. Whole-study context: Libraries each contributed about 1.5 +/- 0.3 million TRB reads, for around 140 million in total.

Points from the study as a whole: Similar TRBV-TRBJ gene usage was seen in naive CXCR3-negative and CXCR3-positive cells, but not in memory cells. In both naive subsets diversity was comparably high, whereas memory CD8+ cells showed much lower diversity.

UMI-labeled 5' RACE yielded the TRB cDNA libraries. Following a re-call of the 5' RACE reads, TCRdb has one entry per CDR3 protein and lacks DNA. Recorded for this sample: 35,000 to 40,000 distinct CDR3 sequences. The CDR3 spans 14 residues. CDR1 is LGHNT, CDR2 FRNRAP, per germline. This clonotype originated in a human donor in good health. Some clones in this sample may be carry-over from other donors' samples. This chain links TRBV12-5 with TRBJ2-5; checking the TCRdb D call of TRBD1 is not possible without DNA. The source material was memory CD8+ T cells from blood. The chain's CDR3 is CASGRGGHQETQYF.